This record covers a single TCR beta chain. Antigen: not known. The data derive from a study of long-term antiretroviral therapy in people with HIV. Broader study findings: From about 2004 to 2018, blood was obtained, possibly while participants received older ART regimens. Upon ART, diversity increased but remained lower than transplant donor controls.

Participants living with HIV all received treatment in the United States. This CDR3 is 15 amino acids long. Trimming took 1 base from V and 1 from J, leaving 10 bases between them. Germline CDR1 reads LNHDA; CDR2 reads SQIVND (reference sequence). A v3.0 immunoSEQ assay was performed at survey level. Method: immunoSEQ multiplex PCR; TCRdb's copy keeps in-frame clones and lacks some. In the table there are about 20,000 clones, roughly 80% of which are singletons. V is TRBV19 and J is TRBJ2-5; the D gene is possibly TRBD2 (7 bases). Sequenced here: unsorted PBMCs, sampled around 2.5 years before starting antiretroviral therapy. The receptor was isolated from a woman in her forties or fifties with HIV. In nucleotides, the CDR3 is TGTGCCAGTAGTATAGCGGGGGGCGCCCAAGAGACCCAGTACTTC. This translates into CASSIAGGAQETQYF.